The rows below give T cell receptor beta chains drawn from one sample of a study of blood T cell repertoires in COVID-19. Here immunoSEQ multiplex PCR was the method, and the copy in TCRdb shows in-frame clones only, minus some. The table includes some 230,000 clones, around 83% detected once. The sequenced sample was peripheral blood. These receptors were collected from a man aged 45-65 years who had recovered from COVID-19. Each CDR3 is given with its conserved first and last residue. The D gene is left open where the match is weak. Clone size is shown for a subset of rows, as once, few, many or a class of expanded clone.

v_call	d_call	j_call	clone_size	cdr3_nt	cdr3_aa
TRBV6-5	NA	TRBJ1-1	NA	TGTGCCAGCAGTCTCAGGGAATTCGCTGAAGCTTTCTTT	CASSLREFAEAFF
TRBV15	TRBD1	TRBJ2-1	NA	TGTGCCACCAGCAGAGATAATAGGCTACAGGGGGTCTTC	CATSRDNRLQGVF
TRBV9	TRBD1	TRBJ2-3	few	TGTGCCAGCAGCGGTGACAGGGGGCGGCCTAGCACAGATACGCAGTATTTT	CASSGDRGRPSTDTQYF
TRBV3-1/TRBV3-2	NA	TRBJ1-2	NA	TGTGCCAGCAGCCTGGCAGGGGACTATGGCTACACCTTC	CASSLAGDYGYTF
TRBV5-4	NA	TRBJ2-7	few	TGTGCCAGCAGCCGGGGAGCCGAATACGAGCAGTACTTC	CASSRGAEYEQYF
TRBV4-1	TRBD1	TRBJ2-1	NA	TGCGCCAGCAGTCTCAGACAGGGACCCCCAACGGGTGAGCAGTTCTTC	CASSLRQGPPTGEQFF
TRBV6-5	NA	TRBJ2-1	NA	TGTGCCAGCAGTTACATGGCTTCCAATGAGCAGTTCTTC	CASSYMASNEQFF
TRBV3-1/TRBV3-2	TRBD2	TRBJ2-4	few	TGTGCCAGCAGCCAAGGGATGAGGCTAGCGGGCTGGAAGTTAGCCAAAAACATTCAGTACTTC	CASSQGMRLAGWKLAKNIQYF
TRBV6-5	NA	TRBJ2-5	NA	TGTGCCAGCATCAACTGGGCAGGGGCACAAGAGACCCAGTACTTC	CASINWAGAQETQYF
TRBV5-5	TRBD1	TRBJ2-1	NA	TGTGCCAGCAGCGGAGGGACAGGGCTGAACAATGAGCAGTTCTTC	CASSGGTGLNNEQFF
TRBV28	NA	TRBJ2-7	many	TGTGCCAGCAGACCTAGTTCCTACGAGCAGTACTTC	CASRPSSYEQYF
TRBV7-9	TRBD1	TRBJ1-1	once	TGTGCCAGCAGCCCCAGGGACAGGCGAACCCCAATCTTCTTT	CASSPRDRRTPIFF
TRBV19	TRBD1	TRBJ2-1	NA	TGTGCCAGTAGCAAATTGACAGGGTACAATGAGCAGTTCTTC	CASSKLTGYNEQFF
TRBV20-1	NA	TRBJ2-5	few	TGCAGTGCTAGTCCCAGGAGGACTGCGGAGACCCAGTACTTC	CSASPRRTAETQYF
TRBV5-5	NA	TRBJ2-7	NA	TGTGCCAGCAGCCCCTCCGGGGTTACCTACGAGCAGTACTTC	CASSPSGVTYEQYF
TRBV2	NA	TRBJ2-3	NA	TGTGCCAGCACCTTTATGGGGGCGAGGGCAGATACGCAGTATTTT	CASTFMGARADTQYF
TRBV19	NA	TRBJ1-5	NA	TGTGCCAGTAGTATTCCTCAAATTACTCGCAATCAGCCCCAGCATTTT	CASSIPQITRNQPQHF
TRBV18	TRBD1	TRBJ2-7	NA	TGTGCCAGCTCACCGCAGAAGGACAGGGACGAGCAGTACTTC	CASSPQKDRDEQYF
TRBV19	NA	TRBJ1-1	NA	TGTGCCAGTAGAAGGGACAATGGACTCACTGAAGCTTTCTTT	CASRRDNGLTEAFF
TRBV10-2	NA	TRBJ2-5	NA	TGCGCCAGCACTCCTGGGGGGAAGCAAGAGACCCAGTACTTC	CASTPGGKQETQYF
TRBV28	TRBD1	TRBJ1-2	NA	TGTGCCAGCAGTTTAGGACAGGGGGCTCGTTATGGCTACACCTTC	CASSLGQGARYGYTF
TRBV18	NA	TRBJ2-7	NA	TGTGCCAGCTCACCACGGTCGACTCTCACCTACGAGCAGTACTTC	CASSPRSTLTYEQYF
TRBV30	TRBD2	TRBJ2-3	NA	TGTGCCTGGAGTGTGATAGACGGACTAGCGGGAGGAGATACGCAGTATTTT	CAWSVIDGLAGGDTQYF
TRBV4-1	NA	TRBJ1-5	NA	TGCGCCAGCAGTACTGCAAGCAATCAGCCCCAGCATTTT	CASSTASNQPQHF
TRBV19	TRBD1	TRBJ2-2	once	TGTGCCAGTAGTAGGTTACAGGGGTATTTCGGGGAGCTGTTTTTT	CASSRLQGYFGELFF
TRBV20-1	NA	TRBJ2-7	NA	TGCAGTGCTAGACTACTGTACGAGCAGTACTTC	CSARLLYEQYF
TRBV19	NA	TRBJ1-1	NA	TGTGCCAGTAGTTTTCTTGTTCCCACAGGGCTGAACACTGAAGCTTTCTTT	CASSFLVPTGLNTEAFF
TRBV5-1	NA	TRBJ1-2	NA	TGCGCCAGCAGCTTGCCAGGGTATGGCTACACCTTC	CASSLPGYGYTF
TRBV6-1	NA	TRBJ2-1	NA	TGTGCCAGCAGTGAACACGGGGGTCCCAGGGACAATGAGCAGTTCTTC	CASSEHGGPRDNEQFF
TRBV7-2	NA	TRBJ2-5	NA	TGTGCCAGCAGTTCGGACTGGCGGTCGGCCCAGTACTTC	CASSSDWRSAQYF
TRBV2	NA	TRBJ1-4	once	TGTGCCAGCAGACTTACGGGTGAAAAACTGTTTTTT	CASRLTGEKLFF
TRBV30	NA	TRBJ1-1	once	TGTGCCTGGAGGGGGGGACTGTACACTGAAGCTTTCTTT	CAWRGGLYTEAFF
TRBV6-2/TRBV6-3	NA	TRBJ2-5	NA	TGTGCCAGCAGTTACTCGGCGGGTCGCGCTAGGGTCGGGTCGGCCCAGTACTTC	CASSYSAGRARVGSAQYF
TRBV6-2/TRBV6-3	NA	TRBJ1-1	NA	TGTGCCAGCAGTCAGGGTCGTACTGAAGCTTTCTTT	CASSQGRTEAFF
TRBV6-5	NA	TRBJ2-7	NA	TGTGCCAGCAGCCTGACAGGGAGGATCCCCTACGAGCAGTACTTC	CASSLTGRIPYEQYF
TRBV6-1	TRBD1	TRBJ1-2	few	TGTGCCAGCAGTGAAACATGGACAGGGTATGGCTACACCTTC	CASSETWTGYGYTF
TRBV27	NA	TRBJ1-1	NA	TGTGCCAGCAGTTTATCCAGCAGGGCCGCTGAAGCTTTCTTT	CASSLSSRAAEAFF
TRBV5-1	NA	TRBJ2-1	NA	TGCGCCAGCAGCTTGGTCGCCAGCTCCTACAATGAGCAGTTCTTC	CASSLVASSYNEQFF
TRBV18	NA	TRBJ1-1	NA	TGTGCCAGCTCACCTGTCAGGGAGGGTTACGGCACTGAAGCTTTCTTT	CASSPVREGYGTEAFF
TRBV5-1	TRBD1	TRBJ1-4	NA	TGCGCCAGCAGCCCCGACAGGGGGCTAGGGGAAAAACTGTTTTTT	CASSPDRGLGEKLFF
TRBV5-4	NA	TRBJ1-1	NA	TGTGCCAGCAGCTCGGGGGGGCTCACTGAAGCTTTCTTT	CASSSGGLTEAFF
TRBV7-7	NA	TRBJ2-5	NA	TGTGCCAGCTCAAAGGTGGCGGGGAAGGAGACCCAGTACTTC	CASSKVAGKETQYF
TRBV27	NA	TRBJ2-2	NA	TGTGCCAGCAGGAGGCTATCCACCGGGGAGCTGTTTTTT	CASRRLSTGELFF
TRBV19	TRBD1	TRBJ1-2	NA	TGTGCCAGTAGTCCCCGGGACAGGGCCAGCTACACCTTC	CASSPRDRASYTF
TRBV19	TRBD1	TRBJ1-1	NA	TGTGCCAGTGTACAGGGGGCGAGTAACACTGAAGCTTTCTTT	CASVQGASNTEAFF
TRBV10-2	NA	TRBJ1-6	NA	TGCGCCAGCAGTGAGCAGTATTCACCCCTCCACTTT	CASSEQYSPLHF